This T cell receptor beta chain stems from a study of blood T cell repertoires in COVID-19. Study at large: In each case, the material was cDNA or gDNA derived from T cells, B-cell-depleted T cells, or PBMCs.

Germline CDR1 and CDR2: SGHKS and YYEKEE (reference sequence). CDR3 length: 14 residues. With 4 bases removed from V and 5 bases from J, the gap between germline ends came to 13 bases. How the authors handled the data: Reference gene primer amplification in the assay estimated nucleated cell counts. Clones were read by immunoSEQ multiplex PCR, and TCRdb kept only the in-frame ones, dropping some. The V and J calls and clone size are taken from that table; D and trimming were inferred from the DNA. The data show 300,000 to 450,000 clones, around 87% seen once. What was sequenced was peripheral blood. This receptor was identified in a human donor in a cohort sampled during active COVID-19. The V gene is TRBV5-5, the J gene TRBJ1-5; D may be TRBD1 (6 bases). CDR3: CASSAGGADQPQHF. The CDR3 DNA reads as TGTGCCAGCAGCGCTGGGGGGGCGGATCAGCCCCAGCATTTT.